This T cell receptor beta chain was sequenced for a study of cytomegalovirus exposure and HLA in healthy donors. Germline V gene data show CDR1 as SGHAT and CDR2 as FQNNGV. V shed 5 bases and J 15 bases; nucleotides not matched to a gene: 6. This CDR3 contains 13 residues. The table came from immunoSEQ multiplex PCR; TCRdb's copy has only in-frame clones and leaves some out. The sample yields about 50,000 clones, around nine tenths seen once. This chain links TRBV11-2 with TRBJ2-1; the match to TRBD2 covers 14 bases. Material: PBMCs. The receptor's source is a man younger than 30 in good health and CMV-seronegative. The CDR3 sequence: CASSLRLAGGTFF. DNA for the CDR3: TGTGCCAGCAGCCTGCGACTAGCGGGAGGGACGTTCTTC.